A single sample gave rise to the 16 T cell receptor beta chains below, sequenced in a study of cytotoxic CD8 clonotypes in ibrutinib-treated CLL. Only in-frame clones appear in the TCRdb table, and some are missing; sequencing was by immunoSEQ multiplex PCR. The data contain 150,000 to 200,000 clones, 70% to 90% of them seen just once; the ten biggest clones take up 3% to 3.5%. Sequencing was performed on PBMCs, taken at disease progression, from a patient treated with ibrutinib. Receptors were obtained from a human donor with chronic lymphocytic leukemia.

In this sample, this clone turned up once. This chain uses TRBV5-1 with TRBJ1-4; the D is unclear. The germline V gene encodes CDR1 SGHRS and CDR2 YFSETQ. Deletions cut 1 base from V and 6 bases from J, with 13 bases between. The CDR3 sequence is 15 residues long. CDR3 sequence: CASSLFPHGDEKLFF. The CDR3 DNA sequence: TGCGCCAGCAGCTTGTTCCCCCATGGGGATGAAAAACTGTTTTTT.

V usage is TRBV4-1 and J usage is TRBJ2-2; the D is unclear. This CDR3 region has 19 residues. V was clipped by 0 bases and J by 6 bases, with 23 bases between them. Germline V gives CDR1 MGHRA, CDR2 YSYEKL. As DNA, the CDR3 is TGCGCCAGCAGCCAAGAAACTTACCTCCTTAGTGTCCCGGCCGGGGAGCTGTTTTTT. This gives the protein CASSQETYLLSVPAGELFF.

V usage is TRBV11-3 and J usage is TRBJ2-1; 15 bases align to TRBD2. CDR3 size: 16 residues. The J segment lost 5 bases and the V segment lost 3 bases, leaving 2 bases of the junction unmatched. Germline V gene data show CDR1 as SGHNT and CDR2 as YENEEA. CDR3 nucleotides: TGTGCCAGCAGCTTGAGGACTAGCGGGGGGGACAATGAGCAGTTCTTC. Translation: CASSLRTSGGDNEQFF.

The chain employs TRBV6-6 and TRBJ2-3; the match to TRBD2 covers 12 bases. Germline loops: CDR1 MNHNY, CDR2 SVGAGI (reference sequence). Trimming removed 7 bases from V and 0 bases from J; junction bases left unmatched: 5. The CDR3 has 16 residues. The CDR3 bases are TGTGCCAGCACTCCTAGCGGGAGGGCTAGCACAGATACGCAGTATTTT. Translating it yields CASTPSGRASTDTQYF.

The chain is built from TRBV4-2 and TRBJ2-5, with a possible D match to TRBD2 (6 bases). Germline CDR1 reads LGHNA; CDR2 reads YNFKEQ. This CDR3 is 16 amino acids long. V was clipped by 4 bases and J by 3 bases, with 18 bases between them. Here the CDR3 reads CASSRTTGAREETQYF. The CDR3, as DNA: TGTGCCAGCAGCCGCACCACGGGAGCTCGGGAAGAGACCCAGTACTTC.

This chain uses TRBV19 with TRBJ1-5; no definite D call. Germline V gene data show CDR1 as LNHDA and CDR2 as SQIVND (reference sequence). Trimming took off 10 bases at V and 4 bases at J, with 17 bases between the two ends. This CDR3 is built from 14 residues. The chain's CDR3 is CAKDRPRWNQPQHF. CDR3 nucleotides: TGTGCCAAAGATAGGCCCCGGTGGAATCAGCCCCAGCATTTT.

The chain recombines TRBV5-8 with TRBJ1-4, with a possible D match to TRBD1 (5 bases). The CDR3 length is 15 residues. V dropped 4 bases and J dropped 7 bases, with 17 bases sitting between them. Germline lookup yields CDR1 SGHTS and CDR2 YDEGEE. CDR3 coding DNA: TGTGCCAGCAGCGCCGACAGTTTCTTCGGTGAAAAACTGTTTTTT. Protein: CASSADSFFGEKLFF.

This clone was observed a handful of times. The V call is TRBV6-6, the J call TRBJ2-1; perhaps TRBD2 as D (5 bases). CDR1 and CDR2 from the germline V gene are MNHNY and SVGAGI (reference sequence). This CDR3 comprises 15 residues. The V end lost 0 bases, the J end lost 7 bases, and 13 bases lay between the germline ends. Here the CDR3 DNA reads TGTGCCAGCAGTTACTCGATGAGGGCCGGGAATGAGCAGTTCTTC. Protein product: CASSYSMRAGNEQFF.

This chain connects TRBV6-5 to TRBJ2-1; TRBD1 matches 8 bases. V lost 6 bases to trimming and J lost 5 bases; unmatched junction nucleotides: 6. This CDR3 contains 14 residues. CDR1 MNHEY and CDR2 SVGAGI come from the germline V gene. The CDR3 coding sequence is TGTGCCAGCAGAGGACAGGGCGGGAACAATGAGCAGTTCTTC. This translates into CASRGQGGNNEQFF.

This clone has just a few counts. The chain has TRBV11-2 and TRBJ2-7, with no clear D. The CDR3 loop spans 13 amino acids. V lost 3 bases and J lost 4, with 10 bases in between. The germline CDR1 and CDR2 sequences are SGHAT and FQNNGV. The CDR3 DNA is TGTGCCAGCAGCTTCAACCAGGCTTACGAGCAGTACTTC. It specifies CASSFNQAYEQYF.

This chain connects TRBV7-9 to TRBJ2-7; D is perhaps TRBD2 (7 bases). Trimming shortened V by 1 base and J by 6 bases, and 10 bases separated the two germline ends. The CDR3 contains 13 residues. The V gene's germline CDR1 is SEHNR and CDR2 FQNEAQ (reference sequence). The CDR3 here is CASSLGAGAEQYF. DNA for the CDR3: TGTGCCAGCAGCTTAGGTGCGGGGGCCGAGCAGTACTTC.

The rearrangement uses TRBV27 and TRBJ2-5, with D unresolved. Trimming removed 5 bases from V and 8 bases from J, with 18 bases in between. The CDR3 length is 14 residues. Germline V lookup: CDR1 MNHEY, CDR2 SMNVEV (reference sequence). In DNA form, the CDR3 reads TGTGCCAGCAGTCCGACCTCCATAACAATTACCCAGTACTTC. Translating gives CASSPTSITITQYF.

CDR3 region: CASSHSAAPDEQYF. The DNA of the CDR3 is TGTGCCAGCAGCCACTCTGCTGCCCCCGACGAGCAGTACTTC. The V gene is TRBV4-2, the J gene TRBJ2-7; D is unclear. Trimming took off 3 bases at V and 5 bases at J, with 14 bases between the two ends. The germline gives CDR1 LGHNA, CDR2 YNFKEQ. CDR3 length: 14 residues.

DNA of the CDR3: TGCAGCGTTGAAGATGACCCGGGAGGACGGATTAGCACAGATACGCAGTATTTT. The encoded protein is CSVEDDPGGRISTDTQYF. V and J are TRBV29-1 and TRBJ2-3, with TRBD2 matching 7 bases. Germline loops: CDR1 SQVTM, CDR2 ANQGSEA. The CDR3 sequence is 18 residues long. Trimming removed 0 bases from V and 0 bases from J; junction bases left unmatched: 12.

The V gene is TRBV29-1, the J gene TRBJ1-1; possible D gene TRBD1, 5 bases. The V end was cut by 4 bases, the J end by 6 bases, with 24 bases between. CDR3 size: 16 residues. Germline loops: CDR1 SQVTM, CDR2 ANQGSEA. The CDR3 nucleotides are TGCAGCGTTGTCCTAATAGGGACTCTGAAGGTCCCTGAAGCTTTCTTT. Protein product: CSVVLIGTLKVPEAFF.

The DNA for the CDR3 is TGTGCCAGCAGTCACAGGGGGCTGCCAGATACGCAGTATTTT. This gives the protein CASSHRGLPDTQYF. V gene TRBV25-1 combines with J gene TRBJ2-3, with TRBD1 matching over 9 bases. V lost 5 bases and J lost 4; bases outside the gene matches: 4. Per germline, CDR1 MGHDK and CDR2 SYGVNS. The CDR3 has 14 amino acids. Drawing the rest from reference TRBV25-1 and TRBJ2-3, the complete variable domain is EADIYQTPRYLVIGTGKKITLECSQTMGHDKMYWYQQDPGMELHLIHYSYGVNSTEKGDLSSESTVSRIRTEHFPLTLESARPSHTSQYLCASSHRGLPDTQYFGPGTRLTVL.